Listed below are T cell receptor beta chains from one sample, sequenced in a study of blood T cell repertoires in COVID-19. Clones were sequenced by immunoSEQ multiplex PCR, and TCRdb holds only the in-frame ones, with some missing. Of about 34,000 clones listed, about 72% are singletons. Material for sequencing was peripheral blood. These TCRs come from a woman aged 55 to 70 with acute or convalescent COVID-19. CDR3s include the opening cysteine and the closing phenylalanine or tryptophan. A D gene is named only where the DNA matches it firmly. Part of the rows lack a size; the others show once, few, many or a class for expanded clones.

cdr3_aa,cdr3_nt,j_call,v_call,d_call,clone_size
CASSRGGTGIEKLFF,TGTGCCAGCAGCCGAGGGGGGACAGGCATCGAAAAACTGTTTTTT,TRBJ1-4,TRBV3-1/TRBV3-2,TRBD1,-
CASSLVFEGAVGYTF,TGTGCCAGCAGCTTGGTATTTGAGGGGGCGGTCGGCTACACCTTC,TRBJ1-2,TRBV5-4,TRBD1,-
CASSLEGQRNEKLFF,TGCGCCAGCAGCTTGGAGGGGCAGCGTAATGAAAAACTGTTTTTT,TRBJ1-4,TRBV5-1,-,few
CASLRGYGYTF,TGTGCCAGCCTTCGAGGCTATGGCTACACCTTC,TRBJ1-2,TRBV6-5,-,-
CASSFGQGNSPLHF,TGTGCCAGCAGCTTCGGCCAGGGCAATTCACCCCTCCACTTT,TRBJ1-6,TRBV7-3,-,-
CASSLRGQTYEQYF,TGTGCCAGCAGTTTAAGGGGACAGACTTACGAGCAGTACTTC,TRBJ2-7,TRBV27,TRBD1,-
CATSRRAGIEQYF,TGTGCCACCAGCAGACGGGCGGGGATCGAGCAGTACTTC,TRBJ2-7,TRBV15,-,-
CASSAPGYTEAFF,TGTGCCAGCAGTGCTCCGGGGTACACTGAAGCTTTCTTT,TRBJ1-1,TRBV25-1,-,-
CASSRQGRSTDTQYF,TGTGCCAGCAGTCGACAGGGCCGAAGCACAGATACGCAGTATTTT,TRBJ2-3,TRBV6-5,TRBD1,-
CASSPRTGATDEQYF,TGTGCCAGCAGTCCCCGGACAGGGGCCACGGACGAGCAGTACTTC,TRBJ2-7,TRBV28,TRBD1,few
CASSYSSGKRKNSPLHF,TGTGCCAGCAGTTACAGTTCGGGGAAAAGGAAAAATTCACCCCTCCACTTT,TRBJ1-6,TRBV6-2/TRBV6-3,-,-
CAWSLAGGPNNEQFF,TGTGCCTGGAGCCTAGCGGGGGGGCCGAACAATGAGCAGTTCTTC,TRBJ2-1,TRBV30,TRBD2,-
CASSSAGREQFF,TGTGCCAGCAGTTCAGCGGGGAGAGAGCAGTTCTTC,TRBJ2-1,TRBV12-3/TRBV12-4,TRBD2,-
CASSQGQWNSPLHF,TGCGCCAGCAGCCAAGGGCAGTGGAATTCACCCCTCCACTTT,TRBJ1-6,TRBV4-1,-,-
CASSQQDKSPLHF,TGTGCCAGCAGCCAACAGGATAAGTCACCCCTCCACTTT,TRBJ1-6,TRBV3-1/TRBV3-2,-,-
CAISGGSMNTEAFF,TGTGCCATCAGTGGGGGCAGCATGAACACTGAAGCTTTCTTT,TRBJ1-1,TRBV10-3,-,once
CASSFSGGRRTDTQYF,TGTGCCAGCAGCTTTAGCGGGGGCCGACGCACAGATACGCAGTATTTT,TRBJ2-3,TRBV5-4,TRBD2,few
CASSLNSYGYTF,TGTGCCAGCAGCTTGAACAGCTATGGCTACACCTTC,TRBJ1-2,TRBV7-9,-,-